The sequence of this T cell receptor (beta chain) was determined in a study of shared clonotypes between healthy human individuals. Study-wide findings and caveats: Large sequencing depth failed to make sorted-subset sequencing complete, rarefaction showed.

The study drew all its donors from Caucasian adults living in Nashville, Tennessee. Germline V gene sequence: CDR1 SNHLY, CDR2 FYNNEI. CDR3 length: 16 amino acids. V was shortened by 7 bases and J by 4 bases, with 19 bases between the two germline ends. The protocol was immunoSEQ multiplex PCR, while the TCRdb copy is restricted to in-frame clones and leaves out a portion. The profile shows about 1 million clones, about 75% of them singletons. Regarding this clone: Its antigen is unknown.

The source material was memory CD4+ T cells sorted from blood. Noted subset: CD45RA-negative fraction. This chain connects TRBV2 to TRBJ2-2, with a tentative D call TRBD1 (7 bases). The clonotype originates from a young man in good health. CDR3 loop: CASIYSFQGGTGELFF. The CDR3 region has the DNA TGTGCCAGCATTTACTCGTTCCAGGGGGGCACCGGGGAGCTGTTTTTT.